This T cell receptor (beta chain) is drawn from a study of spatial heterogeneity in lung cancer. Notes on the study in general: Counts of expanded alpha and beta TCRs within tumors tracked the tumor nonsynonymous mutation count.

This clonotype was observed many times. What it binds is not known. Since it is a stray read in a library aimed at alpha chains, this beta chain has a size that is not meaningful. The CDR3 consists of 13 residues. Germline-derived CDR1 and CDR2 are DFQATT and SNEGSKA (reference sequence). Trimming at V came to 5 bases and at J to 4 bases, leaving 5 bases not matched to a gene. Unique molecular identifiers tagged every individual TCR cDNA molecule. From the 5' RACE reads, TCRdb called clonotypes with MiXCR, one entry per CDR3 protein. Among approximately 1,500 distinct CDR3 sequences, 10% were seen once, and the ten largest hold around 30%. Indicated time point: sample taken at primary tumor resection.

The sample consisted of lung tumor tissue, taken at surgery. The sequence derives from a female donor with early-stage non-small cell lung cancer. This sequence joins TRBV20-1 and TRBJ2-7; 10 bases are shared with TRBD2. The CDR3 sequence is CSAPSGGHYEQYF. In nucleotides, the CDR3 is TGCAGTGCTCCTAGCGGGGGTCATTACGAGCAGTACTTC.